This TCR beta chain was recorded in a study of Ad26.COV2.S vaccination and SARS-CoV-2 variants. Study details: Ad26.COV2.S, an intramuscular injection, was given once or twice 56 days apart. Study-wide results and limits: After vaccination, reports described spike-specific CD8+ and CD4+ T cell responses as showing substantial breadth. Those who received vaccine or placebo ended up with similar non-spike TCR breadth.

The treatment was: 15 to 20 received Ad26.COV2.S at low or high dose, single or two shots; 5 received placebo; per-sample allocation not given. Repertoires come from day 63 after the first vaccine or placebo injection. Data came from immunoSEQ multiplex PCR; TCRdb stores just in-frame clones and leaves some out. The sample records 200,000 to 250,000 clones, approximately 90% being singletons. Germline V lookup: CDR1 MDHEN, CDR2 SYDVKM. The CDR3 covers 17 residues. Trimming at V came to 9 bases and at J to 0 bases, leaving 17 bases not matched to a gene. A remark on this clone: Its antigen is still unknown.

This TCR was recovered from a person aged 18 to 65 who received the Ad26.COV2.S COVID-19 vaccine or a placebo. Material: peripheral blood, obtained in a trial of Ad26.COV2.S vaccine versus placebo. This chain connects TRBV28 to TRBJ2-7, with TRBD1 matching 7 bases. The CDR3 reads CARRTKPGQRNSYEQYF. CDR3 DNA: TGTGCCAGAAGAACTAAACCGGGACAGAGGAACTCCTACGAGCAGTACTTC. Full variable domain (rest looked up from reference TRBV28 and TRBJ2-7): DVKVTQSSRYLVKRTGEKVFLECVQDMDHENMFWYRQDPGLGLRLIYFSYDVKMKEKGDIPEGYSVSREKKERFSLILESASTNQTSMYLCARRTKPGQRNSYEQYFGPGTRLTVT.